These 11 T cell receptor beta chains came from one sample sequenced in a study of T cell responses to AZD1222 COVID-19 vaccine. Sequencing used immunoSEQ multiplex PCR; TCRdb keeps in-frame clones, though not all of them. The table records approximately 89,000 clones, roughly 88% of them present only once. The sequencing used peripheral blood, collected on day 0 of AZD1222 vaccination. The receptors were sampled from an adult in good health.

J is TRBJ2-3 and V is TRBV5-1; 9 nucleotides line up with TRBD1. This CDR3 has 15 amino acids. Trimming removed 4 bases from V and 2 bases from J; junction bases left unmatched: 5. CDR1 is SGHRS, CDR2 YFSETQ, per germline. CDR3 region: CASSLTGGDTDTQYF. CDR3 bases: TGCGCCAGCAGCCTTACAGGGGGCGACACAGATACGCAGTATTTT.

This chain uses TRBV3-1 (or the pseudogene TRBV3-2) with TRBJ1-1; D remains ambiguous. Germline CDR1 LGHDT, CDR2 YNNKEL (reference sequence). The CDR3 contains 14 residues. V was clipped by 4 bases and J by 5 bases, with 14 bases between them. In nucleotides, the CDR3 is TGTGCCAGCAGCCCCCTAAGGTTTAGGACTGAAGCTTTCTTT. The encoded protein is CASSPLRFRTEAFF.

The chain uses TRBV6-5 and TRBJ1-5; tentative D call: TRBD1 (5 bases). V lost 7 bases and J lost 0, with 13 bases in between. CDR3 length equals 15 residues. Germline V gene sequence: CDR1 MNHEY, CDR2 SVGAGI. CDR3 region: CASIREGDSNQPQHF. CDR3 DNA sequence: TGTGCCAGCATCCGCGAAGGGGATAGCAATCAGCCCCAGCATTTT.

The CDR3 loop reads CAWSARFGGYTF. The CDR3 bases are TGTGCCTGGAGCGCACGGTTTGGTGGCTACACCTTC. The chain links TRBV30 to TRBJ1-2; D is unclear. This CDR3 comprises 12 residues. Trimming cost V 3 bases and J 7 bases, with 12 bases left between them. Germline CDR1 is GTSNPN and CDR2 is SVGIG (reference sequence).

V gene TRBV11-3 combines with J gene TRBJ2-2; D gene unclear. Per the germline V gene, CDR1 is SGHNT and CDR2 is YENEEA. This CDR3 region has 17 residues. Trimming shortened V by 4 bases and J by 0 bases, and 15 bases separated the two germline ends. The CDR3 coding sequence is TGTGCCAGCAGCTCCCCCAGGACGGACGCGAACACCGGGGAGCTGTTTTTT. Protein product: CASSSPRTDANTGELFF.

This sequence joins TRBV7-8 and TRBJ1-2; D perhaps matches TRBD1 (5 bases). This CDR3 region has 12 residues. The V end was cut by 4 bases, the J end by 8 bases, with 11 bases between. Germline V gives CDR1 SGHVS, CDR2 FQNEAQ. This CDR3 reads CASSSTQGGYTF. The CDR3 DNA sequence: TGTGCCAGCAGCTCGACCCAGGGAGGCTACACCTTC.

This clone was found once. This sequence joins TRBV6-5 and TRBJ2-1; tentative D call: TRBD1 (5 bases). The CDR3 spans 13 residues. V gave up 6 bases and J gave up 8 bases, with 14 bases separating them. Germline-derived CDR1 and CDR2 are MNHEY and SVGAGI. The CDR3 is CASSRLDRYEQFF. The CDR3 bases are TGTGCCAGCAGCCGACTCGACAGATATGAGCAGTTCTTC.

The chain has TRBV19 and TRBJ2-6, with a possible D match to TRBD1 (6 bases). CDR1 is LNHDA and CDR2 is SQIVND in the germline V gene (reference sequence). The CDR3 has 20 amino acids. The V end was cut by 9 bases, the J end by 1 base, with 28 bases between. The CDR3: CASELSPAGAPNSGANVLTF. In DNA form, the CDR3 reads TGTGCCAGCGAATTAAGCCCCGCAGGGGCGCCGAATTCTGGGGCCAACGTCCTGACTTTC. The entire variable domain, with the rest obtained from reference TRBV19 and TRBJ2-6, is as follows: DGGITQSPKYLFRKEGQNVTLSCEQNLNHDAMYWYRQDPGQGLRLIYYSQIVNDFQKGDIAEGYSVSREKKESFPLTVTSAQKNPTAFYLCASELSPAGAPNSGANVLTFGAGSRLTVL.

The chain links TRBV7-3 to TRBJ1-1, with D perhaps matching TRBD1 (5 bases). CDR3 size: 13 residues. The V gene's germline CDR1 is SGHTA and CDR2 FQGTGA. With 5 bases removed from V and 4 bases from J, the gap between germline ends came to 11 bases. This CDR3 reads CASSHGAGTEAFF. The CDR3 DNA reads as TGTGCCAGCAGCCACGGGGCGGGCACTGAAGCTTTCTTT.

V gene TRBV7-3 combines with J gene TRBJ2-3; 11 positions match TRBD2. Germline V lookup: CDR1 SGHTA, CDR2 FQGTGA. J lost 4 bases, V lost 2 bases, and 5 bases had no gene match. This CDR3 spans 16 amino acids. The DNA for the CDR3 is TGTGCCAGCAGCTTAGCACTAGCGGGGGAGGCAGATACGCAGTATTTT. It translates to CASSLALAGEADTQYF.

This clone appeared once. The V gene is TRBV1, the J gene TRBJ2-3; the DNA was not compared with TRBD2, the D call given in the table. TRBV1 has pseudogene status. CDR3 size: 20 residues. The DNA for the CDR3 is TGCACCAGCAGCCAAGTCCGAGAGGGGGGGGGCTCGAAAACCACAGATACGCAGTATTTT. It codes for CTSSQVREGGGSKTTDTQYF.